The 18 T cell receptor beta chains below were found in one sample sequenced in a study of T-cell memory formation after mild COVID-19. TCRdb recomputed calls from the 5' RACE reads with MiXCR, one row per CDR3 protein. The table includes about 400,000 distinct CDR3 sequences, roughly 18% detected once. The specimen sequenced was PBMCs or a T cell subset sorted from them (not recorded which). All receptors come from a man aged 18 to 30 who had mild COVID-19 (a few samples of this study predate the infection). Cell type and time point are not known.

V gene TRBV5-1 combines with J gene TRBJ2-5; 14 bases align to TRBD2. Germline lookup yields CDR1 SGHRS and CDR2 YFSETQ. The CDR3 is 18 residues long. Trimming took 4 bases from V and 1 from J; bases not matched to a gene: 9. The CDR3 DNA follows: TGCGCCAGCAGCCAAAGCCCCGGGACTAGCGGGGGCCAAGAGACCCAGTACTTC. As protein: CASSQSPGTSGGQETQYF.

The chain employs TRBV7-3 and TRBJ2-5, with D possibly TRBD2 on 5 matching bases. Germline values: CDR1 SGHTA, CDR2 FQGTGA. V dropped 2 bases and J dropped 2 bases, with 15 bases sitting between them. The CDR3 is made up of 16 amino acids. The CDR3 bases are TGTGCCAGCAGCTTAGGTGTCTACCGGGGACAAGAGACCCAGTACTTC. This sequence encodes CASSLGVYRGQETQYF.

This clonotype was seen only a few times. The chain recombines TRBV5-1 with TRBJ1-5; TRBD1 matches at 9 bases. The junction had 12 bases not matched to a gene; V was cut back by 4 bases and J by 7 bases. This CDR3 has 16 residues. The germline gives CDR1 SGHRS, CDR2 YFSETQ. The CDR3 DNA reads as TGCGCCAGCAGCGTATTACCGGGACAGGGCCAGCAGCCCCAGCATTTT. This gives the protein CASSVLPGQGQQPQHF.

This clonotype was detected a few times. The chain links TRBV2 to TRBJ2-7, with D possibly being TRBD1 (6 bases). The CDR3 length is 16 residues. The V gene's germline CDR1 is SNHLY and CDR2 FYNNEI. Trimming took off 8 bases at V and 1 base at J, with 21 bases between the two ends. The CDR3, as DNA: TGTGCCAGCGCAGTTCCTGACACAGGGCCGTCCTACGAGCAGTACTTC. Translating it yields CASAVPDTGPSYEQYF.

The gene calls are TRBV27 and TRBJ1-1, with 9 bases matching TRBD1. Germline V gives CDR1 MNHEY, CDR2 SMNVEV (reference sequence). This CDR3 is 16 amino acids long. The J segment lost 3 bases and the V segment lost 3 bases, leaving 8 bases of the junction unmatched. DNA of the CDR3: TGTGCCAGCAGTTTGGACAGGGGATTTCGTCACACTGAAGCTTTCTTT. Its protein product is CASSLDRGFRHTEAFF.

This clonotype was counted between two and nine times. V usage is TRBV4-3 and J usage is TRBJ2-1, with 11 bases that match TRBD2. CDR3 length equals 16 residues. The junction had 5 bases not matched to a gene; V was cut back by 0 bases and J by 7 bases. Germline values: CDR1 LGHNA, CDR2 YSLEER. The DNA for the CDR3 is TGCGCCAGCAGCCAAGAAGAACTAGCGGGGGATAATGAGCAGTTCTTC. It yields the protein CASSQEELAGDNEQFF.

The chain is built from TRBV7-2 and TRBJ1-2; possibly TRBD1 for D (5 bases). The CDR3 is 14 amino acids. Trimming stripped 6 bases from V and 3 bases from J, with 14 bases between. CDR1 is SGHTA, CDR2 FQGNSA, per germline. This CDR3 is CASRVGREYYGYTF. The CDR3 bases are TGTGCCAGCAGGGTGGGACGGGAATACTATGGCTACACCTTC.

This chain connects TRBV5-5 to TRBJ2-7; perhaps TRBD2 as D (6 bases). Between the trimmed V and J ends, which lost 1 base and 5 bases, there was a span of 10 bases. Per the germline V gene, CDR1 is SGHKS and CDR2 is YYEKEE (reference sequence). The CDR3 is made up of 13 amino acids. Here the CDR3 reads CASSLIGGNEQYF. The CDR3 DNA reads TGTGCCAGCAGCTTGATCGGGGGAAACGAGCAGTACTTC.

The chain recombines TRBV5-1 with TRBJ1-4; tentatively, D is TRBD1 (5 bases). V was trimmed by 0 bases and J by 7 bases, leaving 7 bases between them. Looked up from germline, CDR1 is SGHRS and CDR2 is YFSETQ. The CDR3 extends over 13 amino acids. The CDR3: CASSLDGAEKLFF. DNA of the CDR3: TGCGCCAGCAGCTTGGACGGGGCTGAAAAACTGTTTTTT.

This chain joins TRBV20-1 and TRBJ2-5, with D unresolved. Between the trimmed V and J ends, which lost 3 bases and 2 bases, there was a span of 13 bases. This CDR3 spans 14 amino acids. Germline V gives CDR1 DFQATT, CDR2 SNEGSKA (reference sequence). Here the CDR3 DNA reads TGCAGTGCTAGTAAAGAGAAAGAACAAGAGACCCAGTACTTC. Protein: CSASKEKEQETQYF.

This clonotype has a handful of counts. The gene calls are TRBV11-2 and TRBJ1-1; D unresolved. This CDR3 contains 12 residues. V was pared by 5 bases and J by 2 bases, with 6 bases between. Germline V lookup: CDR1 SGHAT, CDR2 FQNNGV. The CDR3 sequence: CASSQINTEAFF. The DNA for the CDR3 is TGTGCCAGCAGCCAAATAAACACTGAAGCTTTCTTT.

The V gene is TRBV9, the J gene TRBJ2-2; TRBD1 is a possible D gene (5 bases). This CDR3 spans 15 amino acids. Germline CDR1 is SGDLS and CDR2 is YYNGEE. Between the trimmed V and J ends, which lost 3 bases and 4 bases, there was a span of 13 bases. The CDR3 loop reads CASSGAAGPTGELFF. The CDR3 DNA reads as TGTGCCAGCAGCGGGGCTGCAGGGCCCACCGGGGAGCTGTTTTTT.

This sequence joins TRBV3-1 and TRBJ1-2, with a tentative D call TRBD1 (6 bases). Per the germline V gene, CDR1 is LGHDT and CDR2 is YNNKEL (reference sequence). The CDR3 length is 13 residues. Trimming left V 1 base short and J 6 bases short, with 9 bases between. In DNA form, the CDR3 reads TGTGCCAGCAGCCAAGCCAGGGGAAATGGCTACACCTTC. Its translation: CASSQARGNGYTF.

The CDR3 sequence is CASSPRPPLMRTDTQYF. CDR3 sequence (DNA): TGTGCCAGCAGCCCCCGCCCGCCGCTGATGCGCACAGATACGCAGTATTTT. This chain joins TRBV7-3 and TRBJ2-3; D is unclear. CDR1 and CDR2 from the germline V gene are SGHTA and FQGTGA. V lost 5 bases and J lost 1, with 19 bases in between. The CDR3 extends over 17 amino acids.

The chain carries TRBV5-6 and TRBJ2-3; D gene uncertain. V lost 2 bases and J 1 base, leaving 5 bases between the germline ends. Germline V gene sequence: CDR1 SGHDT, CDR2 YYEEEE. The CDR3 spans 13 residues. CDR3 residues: CASSFKGTDTQYF. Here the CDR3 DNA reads TGTGCCAGCAGCTTCAAGGGCACAGATACGCAGTATTTT.

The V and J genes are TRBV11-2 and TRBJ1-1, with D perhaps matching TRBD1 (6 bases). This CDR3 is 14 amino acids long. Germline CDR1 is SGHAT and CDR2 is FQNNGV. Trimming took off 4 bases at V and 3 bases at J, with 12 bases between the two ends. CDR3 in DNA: TGTGCCAGCAGCTCCTCGGACAGTTACACTGAAGCTTTCTTT. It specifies CASSSSDSYTEAFF.

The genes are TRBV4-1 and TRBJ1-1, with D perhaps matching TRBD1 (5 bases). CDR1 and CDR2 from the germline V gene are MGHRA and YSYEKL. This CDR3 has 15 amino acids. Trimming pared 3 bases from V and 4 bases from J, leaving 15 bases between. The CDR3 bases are TGCGCCAGCAGCCACCCCAACGGGGGGGGCACTGAAGCTTTCTTT. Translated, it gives CASSHPNGGGTEAFF.

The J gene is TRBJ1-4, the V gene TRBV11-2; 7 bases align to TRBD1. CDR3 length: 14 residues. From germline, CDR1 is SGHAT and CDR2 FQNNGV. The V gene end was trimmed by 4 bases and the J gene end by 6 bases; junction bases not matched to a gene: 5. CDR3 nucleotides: TGTGCCAGCAGCTCACAGGGGAAAGATGAAAAACTGTTTTTT. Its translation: CASSSQGKDEKLFF.